Shown below are 20 T cell receptor beta chains from a single sample sequenced in a study of cytomegalovirus exposure and HLA in healthy donors. In the PCR, 60 Vbeta and 13 Jbeta primers were used. Some clones are missing from TCRdb's copy, which holds only in-frame ones; the method was immunoSEQ multiplex PCR. This sample yields under 75,000 clones, of which 86% are seen a single time; 1.5% to 2.5% belongs to the top ten. Sequencing used PBMCs. These receptors were taken from a woman under 40 in good health and CMV-seronegative.

The chain links TRBV5-6 to TRBJ2-4; possible D gene TRBD2, 6 bases. This CDR3 spans 14 amino acids. The ends were cut back, 0 bases at V and 6 bases at J, with 10 bases in the middle. Germline V lookup: CDR1 SGHDT, CDR2 YYEEEE. CDR3 sequence (DNA): TGTGCCAGCAGCTTGGGTCTAGCGAGAAACATTCAGTACTTC. Amino acids: CASSLGLARNIQYF.

The rearrangement uses TRBV19 and TRBJ2-3, with 10 nucleotides matching TRBD2. V shed 3 bases, J shed 2 bases, and the junction held 5 bases outside the gene matches. CDR3 length: 16 residues. Germline CDR1 and CDR2: LNHDA and SQIVND (reference sequence). CDR3: CASSIRLAGVTDTQYF. In DNA, the CDR3 is TGTGCCAGTAGTATTCGGCTAGCGGGAGTCACAGATACGCAGTATTTT. The full variable domain, its missing parts supplied by reference TRBV19 and TRBJ2-3, is DGGITQSPKYLFRKEGQNVTLSCEQNLNHDAMYWYRQDPGQGLRLIYYSQIVNDFQKGDIAEGYSVSREKKESFPLTVTSAQKNPTAFYLCASSIRLAGVTDTQYFGPGTRLTVL.

The chain uses TRBV6-5 and TRBJ1-1, with a tentative D call TRBD1 (5 bases). The germline V gene has CDR1 MNHEY and CDR2 SVGAGI. CDR3 length equals 13 residues. V lost 6 bases and J 0 bases, leaving 8 bases between the germline ends. CDR3 sequence: CASRTTVNTEAFF. The CDR3 coding sequence is TGTGCCAGCAGGACGACAGTGAACACTGAAGCTTTCTTT.

The V gene is TRBV4-3, the J gene TRBJ1-2, with 12 nucleotides matching TRBD1. This CDR3 is 14 amino acids long. Losses at the gene ends were 4 bases for V and 8 bases for J; bases not matched to a gene: 5. The V gene's germline CDR1 is LGHNA and CDR2 YSLEER. This CDR3 reads CASSPRDRGQGYTF. DNA of the CDR3: TGCGCCAGCAGCCCCCGGGACAGGGGGCAAGGCTACACCTTC.

V is TRBV9 and J is TRBJ2-5; 9 nucleotides line up with TRBD2. The CDR3 loop spans 16 amino acids. CDR1 is SGDLS, CDR2 YYNGEE, per germline. With 0 bases clipped from V and 2 bases from J, the junction kept 5 bases outside the gene matches. The CDR3 DNA is TGTGCCAGCAGCGTAGCTCGCGGGAGGGGTCAAGAGACCCAGTACTTC. This encodes CASSVARGRGQETQYF.

The chain couples TRBV28 to TRBJ2-3; possible D gene TRBD1, 6 bases. Trimming cost V 7 bases and J 1 base, with 15 bases left between them. The CDR3 has 15 residues. Germline CDR1 reads MDHEN; CDR2 reads SYDVKM. The CDR3 nucleotides are TGTGCCAGCACCCACCGGGCAGGGGGCACAGATACGCAGTATTTT. Protein: CASTHRAGGTDTQYF.

This clone is a singleton in its sample. The chain recombines TRBV6-1 with TRBJ2-7; TRBD2 is a possible D gene (6 bases). V was shortened by 1 base and J by 0 bases, with 7 bases between the two germline ends. The CDR3 is 14 amino acids. Germline loops: CDR1 MNHNS, CDR2 SASEGT. Here the CDR3 reads CASSEVSGSYEQYF. CDR3 in DNA: TGTGCCAGCAGTGAAGTTAGCGGCTCCTACGAGCAGTACTTC.

The chain has TRBV11-2 and TRBJ2-2, with D possibly TRBD1 on 5 matching bases. Per the germline V gene, CDR1 is SGHAT and CDR2 is FQNNGV. This CDR3 has 16 amino acids. Trimming stripped 1 base from V and 1 base from J, with 10 bases between. The CDR3, as DNA: TGTGCCAGCAGCTTAGGCCCAAGGGGGAACACCGGGGAGCTGTTTTTT. Its translation is CASSLGPRGNTGELFF.

This chain uses TRBV10-3 with TRBJ2-7; 7 bases are shared with TRBD1. Germline assignment: CDR1 ENHRY and CDR2 SYGVKD. This CDR3 is built from 14 residues. The V and J ends lost 2 bases and 4 bases, in that order; junction bases with no gene match: 5. CDR3 sequence: CAISEEQGYYEQYF. The CDR3 DNA sequence: TGTGCCATCAGTGAGGAACAGGGGTATTACGAGCAGTACTTC.

The gene calls are TRBV9 and TRBJ2-1; 8 nucleotides line up with TRBD2. V trimming: 0 bases; J trimming: 8 bases; junction bases outside the gene matches: 7. The length of the CDR3 is 15 residues. Germline CDR1 and CDR2: SGDLS and YYNGEE. The CDR3, as DNA: TGTGCCAGCAGCGTAGAGGGACTAGTAAACGATGAGCAGTTCTTC. Residues: CASSVEGLVNDEQFF.

The V call is TRBV28, the J call TRBJ2-2; D is perhaps TRBD1 (5 bases). V shed 6 bases and J shed 1 base, with 9 bases lying between them. Per germline, CDR1 MDHEN and CDR2 SYDVKM. The CDR3 runs 14 residues. CDR3 sequence: CASRLGQNTGELFF. In DNA, the CDR3 is TGTGCCAGCAGACTCGGACAGAACACCGGGGAGCTGTTTTTT.

The chain combines TRBV11-3 with TRBJ2-3, with 9 positions matching TRBD1. Losses at the gene ends were 1 base for V and 2 bases for J; bases not matched to a gene: 4. Germline CDR1 SGHNT, CDR2 YENEEA. This CDR3 has 16 residues. The CDR3 loop reads CASSLGDRDSTDTQYF. CDR3 nucleotide sequence: TGTGCCAGCAGCTTAGGGGACAGGGATTCCACAGATACGCAGTATTTT.

The genes are TRBV6-5 and TRBJ2-7, with D unclear. The length of the CDR3 is 14 residues. V lost 0 bases to trimming and J lost 3 bases, with 9 bases between them. The germline V gene has CDR1 MNHEY and CDR2 SVGAGI. CDR3 DNA: TGTGCCAGCAGTTACTCGTTCAGCGACTACGAGCAGTACTTC. Protein: CASSYSFSDYEQYF.

The rearrangement joins TRBV19 to TRBJ2-2, with 7 bases identical to TRBD1. The CDR3 sequence is 16 residues long. After removal of 7 bases from V and 5 bases from J, the junction contained 13 bases not matched to a gene. CDR1 is LNHDA, CDR2 SQIVND, per germline (reference sequence). The CDR3 is CASKSRSGQRTGELFF. DNA for the CDR3: TGTGCCAGTAAGTCGAGGTCGGGACAGAGAACCGGGGAGCTGTTTTTT.

The chain uses TRBV11-2 and TRBJ1-1; TRBD1 might be the D (6 bases). This CDR3 is 13 amino acids long. Germline lookup yields CDR1 SGHAT and CDR2 FQNNGV. V was shortened by 4 bases and J by 5 bases, with 11 bases between the two germline ends. CDR3 sequence (DNA): TGTGCCAGCAGCTCAGGGGTGCAGACTGAAGCTTTCTTT. It encodes CASSSGVQTEAFF.

The genes are TRBV9 and TRBJ2-7, with D tentatively TRBD1 (6 bases). CDR3 length: 13 residues. The germline V and J ends were trimmed by 3 bases and 5 bases, with 12 bases remaining between them. Per the germline V gene, CDR1 is SGDLS and CDR2 is YYNGEE. In DNA, the CDR3 is TGTGCCAGCAGCGCAGGGGTTCGACACGAGCAGTACTTC. Its translation is CASSAGVRHEQYF.

The V and J genes are TRBV5-6 and TRBJ2-1, with D possibly being TRBD1 (6 bases). The CDR3 length is 13 residues. The germline V gene has CDR1 SGHDT and CDR2 YYEEEE. V was cut by 2 bases and J by 7 bases, with 10 bases left in between. The CDR3 region has the DNA TGTGCCAGCAGCTTCGACAGGCCTAATGAGCAGTTCTTC. This codes for CASSFDRPNEQFF.

The chain joins TRBV10-1 to TRBJ2-3; D is ambiguous. Trimming stripped 8 bases from V and 3 bases from J, with 12 bases between. Germline V CDR1 and CDR2: WNHNN, SYGVQD (reference sequence). CDR3 length: 13 residues. The CDR3 loop reads CASQSEVTDTQYF. CDR3 DNA: TGCGCCAGCCAGTCCGAAGTAACAGATACGCAGTATTTT.

The chain combines TRBV2 with TRBJ2-5; no definite D call. The V end was cut by 3 bases, the J end by 5 bases, with 10 bases between. Germline assignment: CDR1 SNHLY and CDR2 FYNNEI. The CDR3 length is 13 residues. In DNA, the CDR3 is TGTGCCAGCAGTGACGAGGCATCGGAGACCCAGTACTTC. Translating gives CASSDEASETQYF.

The rearrangement uses TRBV29-1 and TRBJ2-3; D not resolved. Germline-derived CDR1 and CDR2 are SQVTM and ANQGSEA. The CDR3 length is 14 residues. Trimming left V 1 base short and J 0 bases short, with 8 bases between. Written as DNA, the CDR3 is TGCAGCGTTGAAGTCGGAGCTAGCACAGATACGCAGTATTTT. Translation: CSVEVGASTDTQYF.